The T cell receptor beta chain under discussion was sequenced for a study of cytomegalovirus exposure and HLA in healthy donors. Findings and caveats of the study: Most observed TCR sequences were rare, whereas some public TCRs were detected in many donors. Previously analyzed data showed that most TCR beta V segments were productive at a frequency of about 87% or about 30%. Testing in vitro showed a few CMV-associated chains specific for CMV antigens.

The PCR contained 60 Vbeta and 13 Jbeta primers. The data were produced by immunoSEQ multiplex PCR, yet TCRdb's version contains in-frame clones alone and is incomplete. The table records about 140,000 clones, approximately 83% of them present only once. This CDR3 spans 16 amino acids. V was pared by 0 bases and J by 4 bases, with 15 bases between. CDR1 MNHEY and CDR2 SVGAGI come from the germline V gene. Comments on this clone: Its specificity is not known.

This TCR came from a male donor in good health and CMV-seronegative. Sequences were obtained from PBMCs. The chain employs TRBV6-5 and TRBJ1-2; D is perhaps TRBD1 (5 bases). The DNA for the CDR3 is TGTGCCAGCAGTTACTCGGGGCACAGCTCTTTCTATGGCTACACCTTC. Protein sequence: CASSYSGHSSFYGYTF.